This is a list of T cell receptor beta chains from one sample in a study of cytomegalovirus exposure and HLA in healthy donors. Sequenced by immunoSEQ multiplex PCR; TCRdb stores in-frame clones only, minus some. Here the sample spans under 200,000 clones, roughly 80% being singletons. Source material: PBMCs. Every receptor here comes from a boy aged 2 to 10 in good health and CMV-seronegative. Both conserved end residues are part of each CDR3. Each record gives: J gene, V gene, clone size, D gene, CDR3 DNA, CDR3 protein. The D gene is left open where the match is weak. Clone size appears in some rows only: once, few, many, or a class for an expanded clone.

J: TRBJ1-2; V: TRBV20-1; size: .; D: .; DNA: TGCAGTGCTACTTCCTATGGCTACACCTTC; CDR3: CSATSYGYTF
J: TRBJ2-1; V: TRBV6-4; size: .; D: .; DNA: TGTGCCAGCAGTGACTCATTGGCCTCATCGGAGCAGTTCTTC; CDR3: CASSDSLASSEQFF
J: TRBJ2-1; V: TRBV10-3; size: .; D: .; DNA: TGTGCCATCAGTGAGTCGATATCAGGGGAGGGCAGGTACAATGAGCAGTTCTTC; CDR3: CAISESISGEGRYNEQFF
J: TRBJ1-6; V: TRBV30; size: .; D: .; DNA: TGTGCCTCCGAACTAGGGAGGTCCTATAATTCACCCCTCCACTTT; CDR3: CASELGRSYNSPLHF
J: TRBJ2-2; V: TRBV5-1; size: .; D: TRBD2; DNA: TGCGCCAGCAGCTTGTCCGCTAGCGGGCCGAACACCGGGGAGCTGTTTTTT; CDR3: CASSLSASGPNTGELFF
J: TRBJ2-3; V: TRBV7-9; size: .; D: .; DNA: TGTGCCAGCAGCTCATTAAAGGGCGGGCACACAGATACGCAGTATTTT; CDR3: CASSSLKGGHTDTQYF
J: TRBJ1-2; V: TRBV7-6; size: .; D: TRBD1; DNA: TGTGCCAGCAGCTTATCCCCGGGACAGGGACTTAACTATGGCTACACCTTC; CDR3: CASSLSPGQGLNYGYTF
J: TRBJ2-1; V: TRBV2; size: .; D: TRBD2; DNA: TGTGCCAGCAGTGATATGCGGGAGACTTCCTACAATGAGCAGTTCTTC; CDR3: CASSDMRETSYNEQFF
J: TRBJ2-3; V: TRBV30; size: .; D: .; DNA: TGTGCCTGGTTCGGGGGAAACACAGATACGCAGTATTTT; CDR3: CAWFGGNTDTQYF
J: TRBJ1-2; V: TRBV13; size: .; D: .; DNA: TGTGCCAGCAGATTCGGACTTATGATGTATGGCTACACCTTC; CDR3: CASRFGLMMYGYTF
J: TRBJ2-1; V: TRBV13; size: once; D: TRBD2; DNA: TGTGCCAGCAGCGACGGGACTAGCGGATACAATGAGCAGTTCTTC; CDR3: CASSDGTSGYNEQFF
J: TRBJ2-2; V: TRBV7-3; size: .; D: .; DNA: TGTGCCAGCAGCTTTCTCACTCCAGGGCTTACGAACACCGGGGAGCTGTTTTTT; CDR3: CASSFLTPGLTNTGELFF
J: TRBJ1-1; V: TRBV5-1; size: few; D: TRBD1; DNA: TGCGCCAGCAGCTTGGGTACAGGGGTTAGCTCTGAAGCTTTCTTT; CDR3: CASSLGTGVSSEAFF
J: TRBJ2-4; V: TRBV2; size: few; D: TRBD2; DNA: TGTGCCAGCAGCGGGGGGACGGCGGCCTTC; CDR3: CASSGGTAAF
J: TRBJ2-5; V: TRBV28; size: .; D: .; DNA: TGTGCCAGCAGTTATACACGACCGGGAGAGACCCAGTACTTC; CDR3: CASSYTRPGETQYF
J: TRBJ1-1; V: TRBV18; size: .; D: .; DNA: TGTGCCAGCTCACCAGCTCTGGAACAGGTTGGGTACACTGAAGCTTTCTTT; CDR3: CASSPALEQVGYTEAFF
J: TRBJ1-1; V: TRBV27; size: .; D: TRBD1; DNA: TGTGCCAGCAGTCCGGGACAGGGGAACGCTGAAGCTTTCTTT; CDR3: CASSPGQGNAEAFF
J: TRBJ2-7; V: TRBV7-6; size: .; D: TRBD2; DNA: TGTGCCAGCAGCCAGACTAGCGGGAGGACCTACGAGCAGTACTTC; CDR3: CASSQTSGRTYEQYF
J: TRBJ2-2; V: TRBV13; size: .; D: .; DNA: TGTGCCAGCAGCTTCCATACCGGGGAGCTGTTTTTT; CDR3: CASSFHTGELFF
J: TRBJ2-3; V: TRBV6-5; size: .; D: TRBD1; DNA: TGTGCCAGCAGTTACTCCCGGGGACAGGGGGTGCAGTATTTT; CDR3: CASSYSRGQGVQYF
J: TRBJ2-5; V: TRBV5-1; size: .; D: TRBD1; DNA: TGCGCCAGCAGCTGGCGGGACAGGGGAGAGACCCAGTACTTC; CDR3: CASSWRDRGETQYF
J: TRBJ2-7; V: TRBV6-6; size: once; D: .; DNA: TGTGCCAGCAGTGAGGGGACTTACTACGAGCAGTACTTC; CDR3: CASSEGTYYEQYF
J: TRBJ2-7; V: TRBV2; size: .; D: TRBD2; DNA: TGTGCCAGCAGTTACCCACAGACTAGCGGGCCCTCCTACGAGCAGTACTTC; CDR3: CASSYPQTSGPSYEQYF
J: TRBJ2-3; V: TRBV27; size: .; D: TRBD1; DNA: TGTGCCAGCAGGGACAGGGTAACAGATACGCAGTATTTT; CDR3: CASRDRVTDTQYF
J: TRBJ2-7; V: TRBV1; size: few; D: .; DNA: TGCGGCGAGGTTAGGGACTCCTTGGAGCAGTACTTC; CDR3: CGEVRDSLEQYF
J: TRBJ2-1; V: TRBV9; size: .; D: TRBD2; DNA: TGTGCCAGCAGCGGAGCTAGCGGGAGATATGATGAGCAGTTCTTC; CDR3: CASSGASGRYDEQFF
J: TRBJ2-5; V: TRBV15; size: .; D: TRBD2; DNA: TGTGCCACCAGCAGGGTAGCGGGAACCCGGCAAGAGACCCAGTACTTC; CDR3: CATSRVAGTRQETQYF
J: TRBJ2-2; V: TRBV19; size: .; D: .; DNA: TGTGCCAGTAGTATCAACAGGGACAACACCGGGGAGCTGTTTTTT; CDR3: CASSINRDNTGELFF
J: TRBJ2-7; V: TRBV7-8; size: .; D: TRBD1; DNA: TGCGAGGGTGGGACAGGGGTCAACGAGCAGTACTTC; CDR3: CEGGTGVNEQYF
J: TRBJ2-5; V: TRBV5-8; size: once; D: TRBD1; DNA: TGTGCCAGCGGGACCGGGACAGGACAAGAGACCCAGTACTTC; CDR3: CASGTGTGQETQYF
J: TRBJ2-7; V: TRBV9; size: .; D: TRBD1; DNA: TGTGCCAGCAGCTACGGGACAGGGAACTACGAGCAGTACTTC; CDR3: CASSYGTGNYEQYF